This is a list of T cell receptor beta chains from one sample in a study of CD8+CD57+ T cells in acquired aplastic anemia. MiXCR, applied by TCRdb to the reads, yields one record per CDR3 protein. The repertoire holds roughly 240,000 distinct CDR3 sequences, with approximately 45% as singletons. The sample taken for sequencing was sorted CD4+, CD8+, or CD8+CD57+ T cells (not recorded which) from PBMCs. The source is a human donor with aplastic anemia. CDR3s include the opening cysteine and the closing phenylalanine or tryptophan. A D gene is named only where the DNA matches it firmly. Not every row has a clone size; where given, it reads once, few, many or a size class.

j_call d_call v_call cdr3_length clone_size cdr3_aa cdr3_nt
TRBJ2-7 TRBD1 TRBV7-9 15 once CASSLVGLTGVEQYF TGTGCCAGCAGCTTAGTAGGCCTCACAGGGGTCGAGCAGTACTTC
TRBJ1-2 NA TRBV2 11 many CATQGNNGYTF TGTGCCACACAGGGAAATAATGGCTACACCTTC
TRBJ1-2 NA TRBV20-1 14 many CSARFRDSNYGYTF TGCAGTGCTAGGTTTAGGGATTCGAACTATGGCTACACCTTC
TRBJ1-1 NA TRBV2 10 many CASGGTEAFF TGTGCCAGCGGGGGGACGGAAGCTTTCTTT
TRBJ2-7 TRBD2 TRBV7-9 16 many CASSRTSGPLRYEQYF TGTGCCAGCAGCAGAACTAGCGGACCCTTGAGATACGAGCAGTACTTC
TRBJ2-1 NA TRBV28 10 many CASSSGEQFF TGTGCCAGCAGTTCGGGTGAGCAGTTCTTC
TRBJ2-7 TRBD2 TRBV4-3 19 NA CASSQNGEGRQSSYYEQYF TGCGCCAGCAGCCAAAACGGGGAGGGGCGGCAGTCCTCTTATTACGAGCAGTACTTC
TRBJ1-6 TRBD1 TRBV20-1 16 NA CSARPAQGANNSPLHF TGCAGTGCTAGACCTGCACAGGGGGCGAATAATTCACCCCTCCACTTT
TRBJ2-5 NA TRBV12-3/TRBV12-4 13 many CASSLFKQETQYF TGTGCCAGCAGTTTATTCAAACAAGAGACCCAGTACTTC
TRBJ2-2 TRBD1 TRBV6-4 14 many CASQGGQSPGELFF TGTGCCAGCCAAGGGGGACAGTCCCCCGGGGAGCTGTTTTTT
TRBJ1-1 TRBD1 TRBV5-1 15 NA CASREGTGKGFEAFF TGCGCCAGCAGAGAGGGGACAGGCAAAGGGTTTGAAGCTTTCTTT
TRBJ2-1 NA TRBV2 13 NA CASSRDIDNEQFF TGTGCCAGCAGTCGGGACATAGACAATGAGCAGTTCTTC
TRBJ2-7 NA TRBV7-8 19 NA CASSPSGGTRASSSYEQYF TGTGCCAGCAGCCCCTCTGGGGGGACCCGCGCTTCCAGCTCCTACGAGCAGTACTTC
TRBJ1-5 NA TRBV20-1 12 NA CSARDPEWPQHF TGCAGTGCTAGGGACCCCGAGTGGCCCCAGCATTTT
TRBJ1-1 NA TRBV15 15 NA CATTDGGAMNTEAFF TGTGCCACCACCGATGGAGGGGCTATGAACACTGAAGCTTTCTTT
TRBJ2-1 TRBD2 TRBV19 15 few CASSIGRLADNEQFF TGTGCCAGTAGTATCGGAAGACTAGCGGACAATGAGCAGTTCTTC
TRBJ2-7 TRBD2 TRBV20-1 16 NA CSANLLTGLANYEQYF TGCAGTGCCAATCTTCTGACGGGACTAGCGAATTACGAGCAGTACTTC
TRBJ2-1 TRBD2 TRBV11-2 17 many CASSYQPGLAIDNEQFF TGTGCCAGCAGCTACCAACCGGGACTAGCGATCGACAATGAGCAGTTCTTC
TRBJ2-5 NA TRBV10-3 14 NA CATSRGQRDQPQYF TGTGCCACCAGCAGGGGACAAAGGGATCAGCCCCAGTACTTC
TRBJ2-5 NA TRBV29-1 15 NA CSVEDPFRGQETQYF TGCAGCGTTGAGGACCCTTTTCGGGGGCAAGAGACCCAGTACTTC
TRBJ1-2 TRBD1 TRBV27 16 few CASSLKGQGTNYGYTF TGTGCCAGCAGTTTAAAGGGACAGGGCACTAACTATGGCTACACCTTC
TRBJ2-1 TRBD2 TRBV2 13 NA CASRASGYNEQFF TGTGCCAGCAGGGCTAGCGGCTACAATGAGCAGTTCTTC
TRBJ1-1 NA TRBV3-1 18 NA CASSPPTGTMGHDTEAFF TGTGCCAGCAGCCCCCCGACAGGAACGATGGGCCATGACACTGAAGCTTTCTTT
TRBJ2-7 TRBD1 TRBV13 14 many CASSPGQGEYEQYF TGTGCCAGCAGCCCGGGACAGGGAGAATACGAGCAGTACTTC
TRBJ1-1 NA TRBV28 15 few CASGETATPNTEAFF TGTGCCAGCGGGGAGACAGCGACCCCGAACACTGAAGCTTTCTTT
TRBJ2-7 NA TRBV10-2 12 many CASSDSFGYPNF TGCGCCAGCAGTGACTCTTTCGGCTACCCAAACTTC
TRBJ2-7 NA TRBV30 11 few CAWSLGHEQYF TGTGCCTGGAGTCTCGGTCACGAGCAGTACTTC
TRBJ2-2 NA TRBV27 13 NA CASSFTRTGELFF TGTGCCAGCAGTTTCACCCGTACCGGGGAGCTGTTTTTT
TRBJ2-3 NA TRBV25-1 13 NA CASSASSTDTQYF TGTGCCAGCAGTGCCTCTAGCACAGATACGCAGTATTTT
TRBJ2-7 NA TRBV20-1 15 NA CSASSIRTGNYEQYF TGCAGTGCTAGCTCCATCAGGACCGGGAACTACGAGCAGTACTTC
TRBJ1-5 NA TRBV10-2 15 NA CASQGIGVGNQPQHF TGCGCCTCCCAAGGGATAGGGGTCGGCAATCAGCCCCAGCATTTT
TRBJ1-6 TRBD1 TRBV5-1 14 many CASSPDRGPSPLHF TGCGCCAGCAGTCCCGACAGGGGGCCTTCACCCCTCCACTTT
TRBJ1-5 NA TRBV7-2 16 NA CASSLAGRGNNQPQHF TGTGCCAGCAGCTTAGCGGGGAGGGGTAACAATCAGCCCCAGCATTTT
TRBJ1-3 NA TRBV4-3 16 once CASSQDRADPGNTIYF TGCGCCAGCAGCCAAGATCGGGCCGACCCTGGAAACACCATATATTTT
TRBJ2-7 NA TRBV7-2 13 many CASSLTDDYEQYF TGTGCCAGCAGCTTAACTGACGACTACGAGCAGTACTTC
TRBJ2-2 NA TRBV7-9 16 NA CASSQIATPNTGELFF TGTGCCAGCAGCCAGATAGCCACACCGAACACCGGGGAGCTGTTTTTT
TRBJ2-7 NA TRBV5-1 16 many CASSLGSQSRLYEQYF TGCGCCAGCAGCTTGGGCTCGCAGAGTCGCTTGTACGAGCAGTACTTC
TRBJ1-1 TRBD1 TRBV14 14 NA CASSQAGGGTEAFF TGTGCCAGCAGCCAAGCAGGGGGAGGCACTGAAGCTTTCTTT
TRBJ2-2 NA TRBV2 14 few CASSVRGATGELFF TGTGCCAGCAGCGTCAGGGGGGCCACCGGGGAGCTGTTTTTT
TRBJ2-1 NA TRBV6-6 13 many CASGVGGYNEQFF TGTGCCAGCGGAGTTGGAGGATACAATGAGCAGTTCTTC